These T cell receptor beta chains were read from a single sample in a study of tumor and adjacent non-tumor tissue in lung cancer. Using its own MiXCR run on the multiplex PCR reads, TCRdb lists one record per CDR3 protein. The sample yields around 60,000 distinct CDR3 sequences, about 63% seen once. The sequencing sample was made of distant non-tumor lung tissue. The receptors here all came from an older man with non-small cell lung cancer. Both conserved end residues are part of each CDR3. Each record gives: D gene, clone size, V gene, J gene, CDR3 protein, CDR3 DNA. D genes are given only for firm matches. Clone size is not always given. Where it is, it says once, few, many or a class for expanded clones.

TRBD1,many,TRBV20-1,TRBJ2-7,CSARSRGQYEQYF,TGCAGTGCTAGGTCAAGGGGGCAATACGAGCAGTACTTC
.,many,TRBV12-3/TRBV12-4,TRBJ1-2,CASSFSQGKLNYGYTF,TGTGCCAGCAGTTTTTCCCAGGGGAAACTTAACTATGGCTACACCTTC
TRBD2,.,TRBV11-2,TRBJ2-6,CVSSSRGGSFWANVLTF,TGTGTCAGCAGCTCCCGGGGGGGTAGCTTTTGGGCCAACGTCCTGACTTTC
TRBD2,few,TRBV5-4,TRBJ2-3,CASSQKRGGGEYTDTQYF,TGTGCCAGCAGCCAAAAACGCGGGGGGGGGGAATACACAGATACGCAGTATTTT
TRBD1,once,TRBV11-2,TRBJ2-1,CASSPQTPGQAYNDQFF,TGTGCCAGCAGCCCCCAAACTCCGGGACAGGCATACAATGATCAGTTTTTC
TRBD1,many,TRBV29-1,TRBJ2-1,CSVERSGQGAVDEQFF,TGCAGCGTTGAAAGGTCCGGACAGGGGGCAGTTGATGAGCAGTTCTTC
.,.,TRBV6-5,TRBJ2-7,CASNYSSDSGSKQYF,TGTGCCAGCAATTACTCCTCGGATAGCGGAAGTAAGCAATACTTC
.,.,TRBV11-2,TRBJ2-3,CASSSAGSPTDTQYF,TGTGCCAGCAGCTCGGCGGGGTCCCCCACAGATACGCAGTATTTT
.,.,TRBV11-2,TRBJ2-7,CASSLLQDTPSSYEQHF,TGTGCCAGCAGCTTATTACAGGATACCCCGAGCTCCTACGAGCAGCACTTC
.,.,TRBV2,TRBJ2-7,CASRGREGGLRKQYF,TGTGCCAGCAGGGGTCGTGAAGGTGGACTCCGGAAGCAGTACTTC
.,.,TRBV10-3,TRBJ2-2,CAISYSGELFF,TGTGCCATCAGTTACTCAGGGGAGCTGTTTTTT
TRBD1,many,TRBV6-5,TRBJ2-7,CASSYSQGQVYEQYF,TGTGCCAGCAGTTACTCACAGGGGCAAGTTTACGAGCAGTACTTC
.,many,TRBV6-2/TRBV6-3,TRBJ2-3,CASRPPGTDTQYF,TGTGCCAGCAGACCCCCCGGGACAGATACGCAGTATTTT
TRBD1,.,TRBV5-1,TRBJ2-2,CVSSLAPARGRNTGELFF,TGCGTCAGCAGCTTGGCGCCTGCCAGGGGGCGGAACACCGGGGAGCTGTTTTTT
TRBD2,.,TRBV11-2,TRBJ2-3,CASRPTSGRTDTQSF,TGTGCCAGCAGGCCTACTAGCGGGAGGACAGATACGCAGTCTTTT
TRBD1,many,TRBV12-3/TRBV12-4,TRBJ1-3,CASSLGQGDGNTIYF,TGTGCCAGCAGTTTAGGACAGGGAGACGGTAACACCATATATTTT
.,many,TRBV5-5,TRBJ2-1,CASSLSGAYNEQFF,TGTGCCAGCAGCCTGTCTGGTGCCTACAATGAGCAGTTCTTC
.,.,TRBV7-8,TRBJ2-7,CASSPLTTSSYEQYF,TGTGCCAGCAGCCCCTTGACGACAAGCTCCTACGAGCAGTACTTC
TRBD2,many,TRBV5-4,TRBJ2-7,CASSLGSGGSEQYF,TGTGCCAGCAGCTTGGGTAGCGGGGGAAGCGAGCAGTACTTC
TRBD1,few,TRBV5-8,TRBJ2-5,CASSLRGTGSQGTQYF,TGTGCCAGCAGCTTGAGAGGGACAGGATCTCAAGGGACCCAGTACTTC
.,many,TRBV5-4,TRBJ2-1,CASSLRYNEQFF,TGTGCCAGCAGCCTACGCTACAATGAGCAGTTCTTC
.,.,TRBV5-4,TRBJ2-1,CASSRAPGENYNEQLF,TGTGCCAGCAGCCGAGCCCCGGGAGAGAACTACAATGAGCAGCTCTTC
TRBD2,many,TRBV12-3/TRBV12-4,TRBJ2-7,CASSPRGEKFYEQYF,TGTGCCAGCAGTCCCCGGGGGGAGAAATTCTACGAGCAGTACTTC
.,.,TRBV4-1,TRBJ2-1,CASGQARERGRYNEQFF,TGCGCCAGCGGCCAAGCGCGCGAGAGGGGGAGATACAATGAGCAGTTCTTC
.,.,TRBV12-3/TRBV12-4,TRBJ1-1,CTSRRDTNTEALF,TGTACCAGCAGGCGGGACACGAACACTGAAGCTCTCTTT
.,many,TRBV6-1,TRBJ2-1,CASSNHNEQFF,TGTGCCAGCAGTAATCACAATGAGCAGTTCTTC
.,.,TRBV29-1,TRBJ1-4,CSARAGEREKLFF,TGCAGCGCCCGGGCAGGGGAGAGGGAAAAACTGTTCTTT
.,.,TRBV11-2,TRBJ2-4,CASSPEEVAKNILYF,TGTGCCAGCAGCCCCGAAGAGGTGGCCAAAAACATTCTGTACTTC
.,.,TRBV5-1,TRBJ2-7,CASSFVSSTYEQYF,TGCGCCAGCAGCTTTGTCAGTTCCACCTACGAGCAGTACTTC
.,.,TRBV11-3,TRBJ1-1,CASNRSGTNMNTEAFF,TGTGCCAGCAACCGCAGCGGGACAAACATGAACACTGAAGCATTCTTT
.,many,TRBV6-9,TRBJ2-3,CASSYSRGSRTDTQYF,TGTGCCAGCAGTTATTCAAGGGGTAGTCGCACAGATACGCAGTATTTT
TRBD1,once,TRBV11-2,TRBJ1-2,CASNLGQRYGYTF,TGTGCCAGCAACTTGGGACAGAGATACGGCTACACCTTT
.,.,TRBV4-2,TRBJ2-7,CANSHSRSTYERYF,TGTGCCAACAGCCACAGCAGGAGTACCTACGAGCGGTACTTC
TRBD1,.,TRBV4-2,TRBJ2-7,CAWSRMTGGNEQYF,TGTGCCTGGAGCCGCATGACAGGGGGAAACGAGCAGTACTTC
TRBD2,once,TRBV10-3,TRBJ2-7,CAILGLDYYERYF,TGTGCCATTTTGGGACTAGACTACTACGAGCGGTACTTC
TRBD1,many,TRBV20-1,TRBJ2-7,CSAREDRIGQYF,TGCAGTGCTAGGGAGGACAGGATCGGGCAGTACTTC
.,.,TRBV30,TRBJ2-5,CAWTGLGKQETQYF,TGTGCCTGGACCGGCCTGGGCAAGCAAGAGACCCAGTACTTC
TRBD1,.,TRBV11-2,TRBJ2-2,CASSFAPGQGNTGELLF,TGTGCCAGCAGCTTCGCTCCGGGACAGGGGAACACCGGGGAGCTGTTGTTT
.,few,TRBV20-1,TRBJ2-7,CSARMDSPYEQYF,TGCAGTGCTAGGATGGACAGTCCCTACGAGCAGTACTTC
.,.,TRBV29-1,TRBJ1-3,CRAVRGSGNTIYF,TGCAGAGCCGTGAGGGGTTCTGGAAACACCATATATTTT
TRBD2,many,TRBV28,TRBJ2-2,CASSSAGENTGELFF,TGTGCCAGCAGTTCGGCGGGGGAGAACACCGGGGAGCTGTTTTTT
.,few,TRBV12-3/TRBV12-4,TRBJ2-7,CASGIGSAYEQYF,TGTGCCAGCGGGATAGGGTCTGCCTACGAGCAGTACTTC
.,.,TRBV7-8,TRBJ1-4,CASRLTGTHGYNEKLFF,TGTGCCAGCAGGTTAACAGGGACCCACGGATATAATGAAAAACTGTTTTTT
TRBD2,.,TRBV2,TRBJ2-3,CAWSGASGTYSSTDTQYF,TGTGCCTGGAGTGGGGCTAGCGGGACTTACTCTAGCACAGATACGCAGTATTTT
.,once,TRBV12-3/TRBV12-4,TRBJ2-5,CASSFSGRQETQCF,TGTGCCAGCAGTTTCTCGGGCAGACAGGAGACCCAGTGCTTC